Described below is a single T cell receptor beta chain sequence and its context. This sample stems from a study of blood T cell repertoires in COVID-19. The table came from immunoSEQ multiplex PCR; TCRdb's copy has only in-frame clones and leaves some out. The table includes about 230,000 clones, 88% detected once. CDR1 and CDR2 from the germline V gene are MNHEY and SVGEGT. The CDR3 length is 15 residues. With V trimmed by 6 bases and J by 4 bases, 9 bases remained unmatched. Living in about two dozen US areas, the participants were between roughly 18 and 90 years of age. The TCR originated in a woman aged 40 to 49 with acute COVID-19. This chain connects TRBV6-2 or TRBV6-3 to TRBJ2-7; 10 bases are shared with TRBD1. Sequencing was done on a sample of PBMCs or T cells enriched from blood (not recorded which). CDR3 residues: CASSGLGTGEYEQYF. The DNA of the CDR3 is TGTGCCAGCAGCGGTCTCGGGACAGGGGAGTACGAGCAGTACTTC.